The present T cell receptor (beta chain) was sequenced within a study of human T cells and chemical hapten exposure. Study overall: It was small differences in pooled library volume that mainly caused per-sample TCR yields to vary.

The CDR3 spans 12 residues. V was clipped by 6 bases and J by 3 bases, with 9 bases between them. Germline V gene sequence: CDR1 SQVTM, CDR2 ANQGSEA. TCRdb re-analysed the RACE reads in MiXCR, keeping a single row per CDR3 protein. The table lists about 82,000 distinct CDR3 sequences, 10% to 15% of them singletons. This clonotype was observed many times. Sample time point: patch test 3, about 24 weeks after DPC sensitization. Described treatment: therapeutic diphenylcyclopropenone sensitization with weekly scalp DPC. At every patch-test visit, blood was drawn before the patch test was applied. The sample in question was whole blood, obtained in connection with sensitization to the hapten diphenylcyclopropenone (DPC). The receptor's source is a woman in her 50s with alopecia areata. Some clones in this sample may be carry-over from other donors' samples. The V gene is TRBV29-1, the J gene TRBJ2-1; maybe TRBD1 (5 bases). The DNA of the CDR3 is TGCAGCGTATGGGGCCTCTACAATGAGCAGTTCTTC. It is translated as CSVWGLYNEQFF.